The 4 T cell receptor beta chains given below trace back to one sample, sequenced in a study of control samples from healthy donors and cancer patients. The assay was immunoSEQ multiplex PCR, and TCRdb's table has in-frame clones only and misses some. Of some 150,000 clones listed, roughly 89% are singletons. The sequencing input was blood. Receptors originate from a man in his late teens or twenties in good health.

CDR3 sequence reads: CASSQGRVGRNTEAFF. CDR3 bases: TGCGCCAGCAGCCAAGGCAGGGTCGGCAGGAACACTGAAGCTTTCTTT. The chain links TRBV4-1 to TRBJ1-1; maybe TRBD1 (5 bases). Germline CDR1 MGHRA, CDR2 YSYEKL. The CDR3 is 16 amino acids. Between the trimmed V and J ends, which lost 1 base and 1 base, there was a span of 13 bases.

The chain uses TRBV2 and TRBJ2-5, with TRBD1 identical over 9 bases. Germline-derived CDR1 and CDR2 are SNHLY and FYNNEI. The V and J ends lost 8 bases and 5 bases, in that order; junction bases with no gene match: 6. The CDR3 consists of 13 residues. CDR3 in DNA: TGTGCCAGCCTACAGGGGGCTTGGGAGACCCAGTACTTC. Protein product: CASLQGAWETQYF.

The rearrangement links TRBV28 to TRBJ2-1; possibly TRBD1 or TRBD2 for D (5 bases each). The germline CDR1 and CDR2 sequences are MDHEN and SYDVKM. V lost 2 bases to trimming and J lost 4 bases, with 12 bases between them. The CDR3 runs 15 residues. This CDR3 is CASSLLRGAYNEQFF. CDR3 nucleotides: TGTGCCAGCAGTTTACTGAGGGGCGCGTACAATGAGCAGTTCTTC.

This clone was seen only once. This rearrangement joins TRBV27 to TRBJ1-1; D ambiguous. Trimming took off 3 bases at V and 1 base at J, with 9 bases between the two ends. The germline CDR1 and CDR2 sequences are MNHEY and SMNVEV (reference sequence). CDR3 size: 14 residues. The CDR3 DNA is TGTGCCAGCAGTTTCGGCCGAAGGAACACTGAAGCTTTCTTT. It specifies CASSFGRRNTEAFF.